The 6 T cell receptor beta chains reported below all come from one sample, sequenced in a study of blood T cell repertoires in COVID-19. Sequencing was performed with immunoSEQ multiplex PCR; in TCRdb, only in-frame clones are kept and a portion is missing. The sample lists about 66,000 clones, about 90% seen once, with approximately 1.5% in the top ten. Sample: peripheral blood. The source is a man aged 60 to 75 with acute or convalescent COVID-19.

The chain links TRBV5-4 to TRBJ1-2, with D uncertain. V was pared by 6 bases and J by 4 bases, with 16 bases between. Germline V gene lookup returns CDR1 SGHNT and CDR2 YYREEE (reference sequence). CDR3 length: 14 residues. For the CDR3, the DNA is TGTGCCAGCAACCCAGACACAACCACCTATGGCTACACCTTC. Its translation is CASNPDTTTYGYTF.

The chain employs TRBV28 and TRBJ2-5; TRBD2 might be the D (5 bases). The CDR3 loop spans 16 amino acids. Germline CDR1 is MDHEN and CDR2 is SYDVKM. V was pared by 4 bases and J by 5 bases, with 20 bases between. CDR3 residues: CASSYQSGSVLETQYF. The CDR3 bases are TGTGCCAGCAGTTACCAATCGGGATCGGTCTTGGAGACCCAGTACTTC.

The V gene is TRBV4-2, the J gene TRBJ2-3; 8 nucleotides agree with TRBD1. CDR3 length equals 16 residues. Germline V gene data show CDR1 as LGHNA and CDR2 as YNFKEQ. Trimming cost V 1 base and J 4 bases; bases outside gene matches: 7. The CDR3 region is CASSQAVTGGSDTQYF. CDR3 nucleotides: TGTGCCAGCAGCCAAGCGGTCACAGGGGGGTCAGATACGCAGTATTTT.

The V gene is TRBV15, the J gene TRBJ2-5, with D perhaps TRBD2 (5 bases). Germline CDR1 and CDR2: LNHNV and YYDKDF (reference sequence). The V and J ends lost 0 bases and 5 bases respectively, with 13 bases between them. This CDR3 region has 15 residues. The CDR3 reads CATSRDRGAVETQYF. CDR3 in DNA: TGTGCCACCAGCAGAGACCGGGGTGCGGTGGAGACCCAGTACTTC.

The V call is TRBV29-1, the J call TRBJ2-7, with 7 positions matching TRBD1. The junction had 7 bases not matched to a gene; V was cut back by 0 bases and J by 2 bases. The CDR3 is 15 amino acids. The germline gives CDR1 SQVTM, CDR2 ANQGSEA. The CDR3 DNA follows: TGCAGCGTTGAAGATTCGGGGACAGTCCCCTACGAGCAGTACTTC. The encoded protein is CSVEDSGTVPYEQYF.

The sample holds one count of this clone. This chain joins TRBV18 and TRBJ1-1; perhaps TRBD1 as D (6 bases). This CDR3 region has 15 residues. The germline V gene encodes CDR1 KGHSH and CDR2 LQKENI. V was clipped by 4 bases and J by 4 bases, with 16 bases between them. CDR3 loop: CASSRKQGESTEAFF. The CDR3 DNA follows: TGTGCCAGCTCACGAAAACAGGGAGAGAGCACTGAAGCTTTCTTT. Drawing the rest from reference TRBV18 and TRBJ1-1, the complete variable domain is NAGVMQNPRHLVRRRGQEARLRCSPMKGHSHVYWYRQLPEEGLKFMVYLQKENIIDESGMPKERFSAEFPKEGPSILRIQQVVRGDSAAYFCASSRKQGESTEAFFGQGTRLTVV.